The next 21 T cell receptor beta chains were all read from a single sample in a study of blood T cell repertoires in COVID-19. The assay was immunoSEQ multiplex PCR, and TCRdb's table has in-frame clones only and misses some. The data contain about 82,000 clones, around 72% of them seen just once; the ten biggest clones take up approximately 2.8%. Source material: peripheral blood. All receptors derive from a human donor with acute or convalescent COVID-19. The donor label of this sample is uncertain.

The chain carries TRBV6-6 and TRBJ2-5; 7 positions match TRBD2. Germline trimming cut 11 bases from V and 6 bases from J; bases unmatched to any gene: 6. CDR1 is MNHNY, CDR2 SVGAGI, per germline (reference sequence). The CDR3 loop spans 11 amino acids. The CDR3 sequence is CACRGEKTQYF. CDR3 DNA sequence: TGTGCCTGCCGGGGGGAAAAGACCCAGTACTTC.

This clone was observed a single time. The chain uses TRBV28 and TRBJ2-7, with 9 bases matching TRBD1. Trimming removed 11 bases from V and 5 bases from J; junction bases left unmatched: 7. The length of the CDR3 is 12 residues. Germline values: CDR1 MDHEN, CDR2 SYDVKM. The CDR3 reads CAGRTGEDEQYF. The CDR3 DNA follows: TGTGCCGGTCGGACAGGGGAAGACGAGCAGTACTTC. Drawing the rest from reference TRBV28 and TRBJ2-7, the complete variable domain is DVKVTQSSRYLVKRTGEKVFLECVQDMDHENMFWYRQDPGLGLRLIYFSYDVKMKEKGDIPEGYSVSREKKERFSLILESASTNQTSMYLCAGRTGEDEQYFGPGTRLTVT.

This chain joins TRBV5-5 and TRBJ2-7, with 7 bases fitting TRBD1. V trimming: 6 bases; J trimming: 3 bases; junction bases outside the gene matches: 9. The CDR3 spans 14 residues. Germline V CDR1 and CDR2: SGHKS, YYEKEE (reference sequence). CDR3 region: CASIRDSWDYEQYF. CDR3 in DNA: TGTGCCAGCATCCGGGACAGCTGGGACTACGAGCAGTACTTC.

On this clone: An end of the junction differs from the germline gene, which may be a read error. This chain links TRBV5-4 with TRBJ2-5, with D perhaps TRBD2 (6 bases). Germline values: CDR1 SGHNT, CDR2 YYREEE (reference sequence). The CDR3 is 13 residues long. The CDR3 here is CASKKEGQEAQYF. The CDR3 DNA follows: TGTGCCAGCAAAAAGGAGGGGCAAGAGGCCCAGTACTTC.

This sequence joins TRBV6-2 or TRBV6-3 and TRBJ1-1; D is unclear. V was pared by 4 bases and J by 4 bases, with 16 bases between. Germline CDR1 reads MNHEY; CDR2 reads SVGEGT. The CDR3 is 15 amino acids. CDR3 in amino acids: CASSFPLHQATEAFF. The CDR3 region has the DNA TGTGCCAGCAGTTTCCCCCTCCATCAGGCCACTGAAGCTTTCTTT.

There are a few counts of this clone. V is TRBV30 and J is TRBJ1-1, with TRBD1 as a possible D gene (5 bases). Trimming took 4 bases from V and 1 from J, leaving 13 bases between them. CDR3 length: 14 amino acids. Per germline, CDR1 GTSNPN and CDR2 SVGIG (reference sequence). CDR3 bases: TGTGCCTGGACCGGGACTTTAAGGAACACTGAAGCTTTCTTT. Its translation: CAWTGTLRNTEAFF.

The rearrangement joins TRBV24-1 to TRBJ2-3; 10 bases agree with TRBD2. Germline V gene sequence: CDR1 KGHDR, CDR2 SFDVKD. V shed 4 bases and J 0 bases; nucleotides not matched to a gene: 12. The CDR3 loop spans 19 amino acids. The CDR3 DNA follows: TGTGCCACCAGTGACTCAGACCCCCTTAGCGGGGGGAGCACAGATACGCAGTATTTT. Translated: CATSDSDPLSGGSTDTQYF.

The chain links TRBV14 to TRBJ1-3, with 8 bases identical to TRBD1. This CDR3 is built from 15 residues. Losses at the gene ends were 0 bases for V and 3 bases for J; bases not matched to a gene: 1. Germline V CDR1 and CDR2: SGHDN, FVKESK. CDR3 in DNA: TGTGCCAGCAGCCAAGAACAGGGGGTTGGAAACACCATATATTTT. Translating gives CASSQEQGVGNTIYF.

The chain couples TRBV18 to TRBJ1-2; TRBD1 matches 9 bases. Germline V CDR1 and CDR2: KGHSH, LQKENI. The V gene end was trimmed by 3 bases and the J gene end by 4 bases; junction bases not matched to a gene: 12. The CDR3 spans 17 residues. CDR3 coding DNA: TGTGCCAGCTCACCTCTACGGACAGGGGAACCCACCTATGGCTACACCTTC. Residues: CASSPLRTGEPTYGYTF.

The CDR3 loop is CSVELLAIHNEQFF. CDR3 nucleotides: TGCAGCGTTGAGTTACTAGCGATTCACAATGAGCAGTTCTTC. This chain links TRBV29-1 with TRBJ2-1; 7 nucleotides match TRBD2. The CDR3 sequence is 14 residues long. Germline values: CDR1 SQVTM, CDR2 ANQGSEA. With 3 bases clipped from V and 5 bases from J, the junction kept 7 bases outside the gene matches.

The CDR3: CASSPGLKETQYF. The CDR3 nucleotides are TGTGCCAGCAGCCCGGGACTGAAAGAGACCCAGTACTTC. The chain uses TRBV27 and TRBJ2-5; D perhaps matches TRBD2 (6 bases). This CDR3 spans 13 amino acids. V was shortened by 6 bases and J by 3 bases, with 11 bases between the two germline ends. CDR1 MNHEY and CDR2 SMNVEV come from the germline V gene (reference sequence).

This clone was picked up one time. The V and J genes are TRBV30 and TRBJ1-1; D is unresolved. The CDR3 covers 12 residues. Germline CDR1 reads GTSNPN; CDR2 reads SVGIG (reference sequence). The V gene lost 0 bases and the J gene lost 0 bases, with 2 bases spanning the gap. The CDR3 region is CAWSVMNTEAFF. The CDR3 DNA reads as TGTGCCTGGAGTGTTATGAACACTGAAGCTTTCTTT.

This clone was picked up a small number of times. The CDR3 loop reads CAIRDRVSTDTQYF. CDR3 DNA sequence: TGTGCCATCAGGGACAGGGTCAGCACAGATACGCAGTATTTT. The gene calls are TRBV10-3 and TRBJ2-3; 8 bases map to TRBD1. From germline, CDR1 is ENHRY and CDR2 SYGVKD. V was pared by 6 bases and J by 0 bases, with 2 bases of the junction left unmatched. There are 14 residues in the CDR3.

The chain has TRBV6-5 and TRBJ2-1, with D perhaps matching TRBD2 (6 bases). The V gene's germline CDR1 is MNHEY and CDR2 SVGAGI. The V end lost 6 bases, the J end lost 0 bases, and 12 bases lay between the germline ends. The CDR3 covers 15 residues. CDR3 DNA: TGTGCCAGCAGAGTAGCGGCCAGCTCCTACAATGAGCAGTTCTTC. Protein product: CASRVAASSYNEQFF.

The V gene is TRBV14, the J gene TRBJ1-2; D is perhaps TRBD1 (6 bases). From germline, CDR1 is SGHDN and CDR2 FVKESK. With 4 bases removed from V and 4 bases from J, the gap between germline ends came to 10 bases. CDR3 length: 13 residues. The CDR3, as DNA: TGTGCCAGCAGCCCGACAGGCATCTATGGCTACACCTTC. Protein product: CASSPTGIYGYTF.

The chain links TRBV27 to TRBJ1-5; possibly TRBD1 for D (5 bases). Per the germline V gene, CDR1 is MNHEY and CDR2 is SMNVEV (reference sequence). CDR3 size: 19 residues. V lost 5 bases, J lost 6 bases, and 29 bases lay in between. The CDR3 region has the DNA TGTGCCAGCAGTCCAAACCGCGCCGACGGGGGGAGTCCGACTCAGCCCCAGCATTTT. Its protein is CASSPNRADGGSPTQPQHF.

This clone has only a few counts. The rearrangement joins TRBV9 to TRBJ2-2; weak D call: TRBD2 (6 bases). Per germline, CDR1 SGDLS and CDR2 YYNGEE. The CDR3 is 16 residues long. Trimming cost V 4 bases and J 0 bases, with 13 bases left between them. CDR3 region: CASSSGPNPNTGELFF. CDR3 nucleotide sequence: TGTGCCAGCAGCAGCGGGCCCAACCCGAACACCGGGGAGCTGTTTTTT.

Only a few counts were recorded for this clone. The rearrangement links TRBV5-4 to TRBJ1-1; a possible D gene is TRBD1 (6 bases). The V gene lost 4 bases and the J gene lost 5 bases, with 12 bases spanning the gap. Germline CDR1 and CDR2: SGHNT and YYREEE (reference sequence). The CDR3 extends over 13 amino acids. The CDR3 DNA is TGTGCCAGCAGCGAAGGGGGAAGGACTGAAGCTTTCTTT. This gives the protein CASSEGGRTEAFF.

This chain links TRBV7-3 with TRBJ2-3, with D possibly being TRBD2 (6 bases). This CDR3 is 13 amino acids long. The V and J ends lost 2 bases and 6 bases respectively, with 9 bases between them. Germline CDR1 and CDR2: SGHTA and FQGTGA. The CDR3 sequence is CASSLAGPDTQYF. In nucleotides, the CDR3 is TGTGCCAGCAGCTTAGCGGGACCGGATACGCAGTATTTT. Based on the CDR3 plus reference TRBV7-3 and TRBJ2-3, the full variable domain is GAGVSQTPSNKVTEKGKYVELRCDPISGHTALYWYRQSLGQGPEFLIYFQGTGAADDSGLPNDRFFAVRPEGSVSTLKIQRTERGDSAVYLCASSLAGPDTQYFGPGTRLTVL.

The rearrangement links TRBV5-4 to TRBJ2-7; TRBD1 aligns across 7 bases. V was pared by 3 bases and J by 6 bases, with 6 bases of the junction left unmatched. Looked up from germline, CDR1 is SGHNT and CDR2 is YYREEE (reference sequence). The length of the CDR3 is 13 residues. This CDR3 is CASSSDRDSEQYV. The CDR3, as DNA: TGTGCCAGCAGCTCCGACAGGGATTCCGAGCAGTACGTC.

The rearrangement links TRBV7-2 to TRBJ2-7; 8 bases are a match to TRBD1. This CDR3 comprises 14 residues. Germline CDR1 SGHTA, CDR2 FQGNSA. Losses at the gene ends were 1 base for V and 3 bases for J; bases not matched to a gene: 2. For the CDR3, the DNA is TGTGCCAGCAGCTTAGGGACAGGGTACTACGAGCAGTACTTC. This codes for CASSLGTGYYEQYF.